The 21 T cell receptor beta chains below all came from one sample that was sequenced in a study of blood T cell repertoires in COVID-19 (dated by TCRdb to the early 2020s). Library preparation employed the immunoSEQ multiplex PCR assay. TCRdb carries this immuneACCESS record with in-frame sequences only. Its versions omit some clonotypes, under half of them owing to an unresolved V gene in the studies checked, with the rest unexplained. Here the sample has 200,000 to 300,000 clones; approximately 91% occur a single time. The top ten clones comprise around 0.78% of the sample. The specimen was peripheral blood. These receptors were taken from a woman under 40 with acute or convalescent COVID-19.

This clone was picked up one time. The chain links TRBV24-1 to TRBJ1-5; 7 bases are shared with TRBD1. The CDR3 has 14 amino acids. Germline values: CDR1 KGHDR, CDR2 SFDVKD. With 10 bases clipped from V and 6 bases from J, the junction kept 11 bases outside the gene matches. This chain's CDR3 is CATSDRVFGQPQHF. The CDR3 DNA reads as TGTGCCACATCCGACAGGGTCTTTGGTCAGCCCCAGCATTTT.

The chain couples TRBV12-5 to TRBJ1-5; 10 positions match TRBD1. Per germline, CDR1 LGHNT and CDR2 FRNRAP. Trimming at V came to 6 bases and at J to 6 bases, leaving 11 bases not matched to a gene. The CDR3 runs to 16 residues. The CDR3 spells CASGQLGQGVSQPQHF. CDR3 bases: TGTGCTAGTGGCCAACTAGGACAGGGGGTTAGTCAGCCCCAGCATTTT.

The chain joins TRBV9 to TRBJ1-1; TRBD1 agrees at 7 bases. The CDR3 contains 15 residues. The germline CDR1 and CDR2 sequences are SGDLS and YYNGEE. Losses at the gene ends were 3 bases for V and 3 bases for J; bases not matched to a gene: 8. The CDR3 region is CASSEGDSQDTEAFF. Written as DNA, the CDR3 is TGTGCCAGCAGCGAGGGGGACAGTCAGGACACTGAAGCTTTCTTT.

The V call is TRBV18, the J call TRBJ1-1; TRBD1 aligns across 9 bases. Trimming at V came to 3 bases and at J to 5 bases, leaving 10 bases not matched to a gene. This CDR3 has 16 amino acids. Germline lookup yields CDR1 KGHSH and CDR2 LQKENI. DNA for the CDR3: TGTGCCAGCTCACCGAACACCGGGACAGGGTGGACTGAAGCTTTCTTT. Encoded protein: CASSPNTGTGWTEAFF.

This clone has just one count. The rearrangement uses TRBV19 and TRBJ2-5, with a weak D call TRBD2 (5 bases). This CDR3 is 13 amino acids long. Between the trimmed V and J ends, which lost 5 bases and 5 bases, there was a span of 12 bases. Germline CDR1 is LNHDA and CDR2 is SQIVND (reference sequence). The CDR3 sequence: CASSEAVMETQYF. The DNA of the CDR3 is TGTGCCAGTAGTGAAGCGGTAATGGAGACCCAGTACTTC.

This chain uses TRBV7-8 with TRBJ2-7; D uncertain. CDR1 and CDR2 (germline): SGHVS, FQNEAQ. The CDR3 is 13 amino acids. With 3 bases removed from V and 2 bases from J, the gap between germline ends came to 8 bases. CDR3 sequence reads: CASSFALPYEQYF. The CDR3 DNA sequence: TGTGCCAGCAGCTTCGCGCTACCCTACGAGCAGTACTTC.

V is TRBV24-1 and J is TRBJ2-1; no reliable D call. The germline V and J ends were trimmed by 0 bases and 5 bases, with 4 bases remaining between them. The CDR3 totals 13 residues. The germline V gene has CDR1 KGHDR and CDR2 SFDVKD. CDR3 residues: CATSDLTNNEQFF. CDR3 coding DNA: TGTGCCACCAGTGATTTGACTAACAATGAGCAGTTCTTC.

This clone was seen a few times. This chain links TRBV7-9 with TRBJ1-4; no clear D gene. The CDR3 is made up of 14 amino acids. Germline-derived CDR1 and CDR2 are SEHNR and FQNEAQ (reference sequence). Between the trimmed V and J ends, which lost 0 bases and 8 bases, there was a span of 10 bases. The CDR3 protein is CASSLAGRREKLFF. The CDR3 bases are TGTGCCAGCAGCTTAGCAGGGAGAAGGGAAAAACTGTTTTTT.

The chain combines TRBV30 with TRBJ2-5; 10 bases are a match to TRBD2. Per the germline V gene, CDR1 is GTSNPN and CDR2 is SVGIG (reference sequence). Trimming removed 2 bases from V and 5 bases from J; junction bases left unmatched: 8. The CDR3 covers 15 residues. CDR3 coding DNA: TGTGCCTGGAGTTCAGCGGGAGGGCCTTGGGAGACCCAGTACTTC. This encodes CAWSSAGGPWETQYF.

The rearrangement uses TRBV24-1 and TRBJ2-1, with TRBD1 matching 8 bases. V shed 0 bases and J 8 bases; nucleotides not matched to a gene: 8. CDR1 and CDR2 from the germline V gene are KGHDR and SFDVKD. The CDR3 has 16 amino acids. The DNA for the CDR3 is TGTGCCACCAGTGATTTGCGGCAGGGGGCGGTTGATGAGCAGTTCTTC. This codes for CATSDLRQGAVDEQFF.

The chain uses TRBV5-6 and TRBJ2-2; 10 nucleotides match TRBD1. V gave up 4 bases and J gave up 6 bases; unmatched junction bases: 6. The length of the CDR3 is 15 residues. Germline values: CDR1 SGHDT, CDR2 YYEEEE. The chain's CDR3 is CASSLDRGTSGELFF. CDR3 sequence (DNA): TGTGCCAGCAGCCTGGACAGGGGGACGTCCGGGGAGCTGTTTTTT.

The chain couples TRBV19 to TRBJ2-1, with 14 bases matching TRBD2. The V segment lost 5 bases and the J segment 9 bases; nucleotides outside the gene matches: 6. The CDR3 covers 15 residues. The germline V gene encodes CDR1 LNHDA and CDR2 SQIVND (reference sequence). The CDR3 nucleotides are TGTGCCAGTAGTCGACTAGCGGGAGGGGGGGGTGAGCAGTTCTTC. Its translation is CASSRLAGGGGEQFF.

The V call is TRBV5-4, the J call TRBJ2-1, with D perhaps TRBD1 (6 bases). Trimming took 5 bases from V and 3 from J, leaving 12 bases between them. Germline V gene data show CDR1 as SGHNT and CDR2 as YYREEE (reference sequence). The CDR3 has 14 residues. The CDR3 DNA reads as TGTGCCAGCAGAAAGGACAGAAACTACAATGAGCAGTTCTTC. Translating it yields CASRKDRNYNEQFF.

The rearrangement links TRBV29-1 to TRBJ2-7, with TRBD1 as a possible D gene (5 bases). Trimming took off 4 bases at V and 2 bases at J, with 6 bases between the two ends. Germline assignment: CDR1 SQVTM and CDR2 ANQGSEA. This CDR3 has 11 amino acids. Here the CDR3 reads CSVGQTYEQYF. The CDR3 bases are TGCAGCGTTGGACAGACCTACGAGCAGTACTTC.

The V gene is TRBV4-3, the J gene TRBJ2-1; 9 bases match TRBD2. J lost 2 bases, V lost 3 bases, and 8 bases had no gene match. The CDR3 length is 17 residues. CDR1 and CDR2 (germline): LGHNA, YSLEER. The CDR3 sequence is CASSQAVLAGTYNEQFF. The CDR3 DNA is TGCGCCAGCAGCCAGGCAGTCCTAGCGGGGACCTACAATGAGCAGTTCTTC.

This clone was found once. The chain employs TRBV5-1 and TRBJ2-4, with D possibly being TRBD1 (7 bases). The CDR3 has 15 residues. Germline-derived CDR1 and CDR2 are SGHRS and YFSETQ. The V end was cut by 2 bases, the J end by 3 bases, with 12 bases between. CDR3 DNA: TGCGCCAGCAGCTTCGCAGGGGGAGGCAAAAACATTCAGTACTTC. Translated: CASSFAGGGKNIQYF.

The chain employs TRBV25-1 and TRBJ2-5, with D possibly TRBD1 on 6 matching bases. With 2 bases removed from V and 10 bases from J, the gap between germline ends came to 17 bases. Germline assignment: CDR1 MGHDK and CDR2 SYGVNS. This CDR3 is built from 14 residues. DNA for the CDR3: TGTGCCAGCAGTGAACGCAGTTCAGGGGTTGACCAGTACTTC. Encoded protein: CASSERSSGVDQYF.

The chain is built from TRBV18 and TRBJ1-4, with 7 nucleotides matching TRBD1. The V and J ends lost 1 base and 7 bases, in that order; junction bases with no gene match: 6. There are 15 residues in the CDR3. Per the germline V gene, CDR1 is KGHSH and CDR2 is LQKENI. The CDR3 DNA sequence: TGTGCCAGCTCACCACAGGGGGCGGATGGTGAAAAACTGTTTTTT. This sequence encodes CASSPQGADGEKLFF.

The table lists this clone with a count of one. The V gene is TRBV7-9, the J gene TRBJ1-3; D might be TRBD1 (6 bases). This CDR3 comprises 19 residues. The germline CDR1 and CDR2 sequences are SEHNR and FQNEAQ (reference sequence). V shed 5 bases and J shed 0 bases, with 23 bases lying between them. The CDR3 reads CASSRPGTGLSSSGNTIYF. CDR3 DNA: TGTGCCAGCAGCCGACCCGGAACAGGGTTATCTTCCTCTGGAAACACCATATATTTT.

The genes are TRBV5-4 and TRBJ2-7; 10 bases map to TRBD1. The CDR3 covers 14 residues. Trimming removed 5 bases from V and 5 bases from J; junction bases left unmatched: 7. Germline CDR1 SGHNT, CDR2 YYREEE (reference sequence). The CDR3 here is CASSPGTGVHEQYF. The CDR3 DNA reads TGTGCCAGCAGTCCCGGGACAGGGGTCCACGAGCAGTACTTC.

The chain is built from TRBV9 and TRBJ2-7; no clear D. Trimming shortened V by 1 base and J by 4 bases, and 6 bases separated the two germline ends. The CDR3 length is 12 residues. Germline assignment: CDR1 SGDLS and CDR2 YYNGEE. The CDR3 here is CASSVTDYEQYF. The CDR3 DNA reads TGTGCCAGCAGCGTAACAGATTACGAGCAGTACTTC. The whole variable domain, remainder taken from reference TRBV9 and TRBJ2-7, is DSGVTQTPKHLITATGQRVTLRCSPRSGDLSVYWYQQSLDQGLQFLIQYYNGEERAKGNILERFSAQQFPDLHSELNLSSLELGDSALYFCASSVTDYEQYFGPGTRLTVT.